This T cell receptor (beta chain) was profiled in a study of T-cell memory formation after mild COVID-19. Using its own MiXCR run on the 5' RACE reads, TCRdb lists one record per CDR3 protein. The sample has approximately 100,000 distinct CDR3 sequences; 11% are singletons. Study outcomes and limitations: The appearance of some responding clones in pre-infection memory suggested that cross-reactive memory joined.

Turning to this clonotype: Its antigen is as yet unknown.

Sequencing was performed on PBMCs or a T cell subset sorted from them (not recorded which). The receptor's source is a man between 18 and 29 years old who had mild COVID-19 (a few samples of this study predate the infection). Cell type and time point are not known.

CDR3 sequence: CASSQPPRSESYNEQFF. CDR3 nucleotide sequence: TGCGCCAGCAGCCAACCCCCTCGGTCTGAATCCTACAATGAGCAGTTCTTC. This chain joins TRBV4-1 and TRBJ2-1; D not certain. The CDR3 loop spans 17 amino acids. V was cut by 2 bases and J by 1 base, with 15 bases left in between. The germline gives CDR1 MGHRA, CDR2 YSYEKL.